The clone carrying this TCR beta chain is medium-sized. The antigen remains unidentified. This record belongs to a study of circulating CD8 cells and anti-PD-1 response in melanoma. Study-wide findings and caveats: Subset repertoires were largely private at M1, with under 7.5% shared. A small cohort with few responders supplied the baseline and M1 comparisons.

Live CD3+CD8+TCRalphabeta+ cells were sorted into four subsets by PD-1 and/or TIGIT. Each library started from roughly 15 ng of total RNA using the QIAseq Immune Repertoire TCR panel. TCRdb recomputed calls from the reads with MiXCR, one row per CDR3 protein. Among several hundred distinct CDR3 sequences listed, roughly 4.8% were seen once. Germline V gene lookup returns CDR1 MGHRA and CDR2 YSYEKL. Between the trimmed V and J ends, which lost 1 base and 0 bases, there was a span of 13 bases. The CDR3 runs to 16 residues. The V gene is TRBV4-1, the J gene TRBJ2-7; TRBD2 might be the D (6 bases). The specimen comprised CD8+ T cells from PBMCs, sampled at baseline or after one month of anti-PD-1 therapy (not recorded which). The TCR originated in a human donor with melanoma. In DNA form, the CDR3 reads TGCGCCAGCAGCCAAGCGGAGGGCCTGAGCTCCTACGAGCAGTACTTC. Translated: CASSQAEGLSSYEQYF.